The present T cell receptor (beta chain) was sequenced within a study of cytomegalovirus exposure and HLA in healthy donors. The data were produced by immunoSEQ multiplex PCR, yet TCRdb's version contains in-frame clones alone and is incomplete. This sample has 200,000 to 250,000 clones, with about 90% found just once. Findings and caveats of the study: The TCR clusters that emerged in the first cohort tended, a later analysis found, to co-occur in the 95 to 150 validation repertoires. The listing of approximately 160 TCR beta chains classed them as cytomegalovirus-associated. Confirmation was obtained in vitro that three CMV-associated chains are specific for CMV antigens.

Remarks on this clone: Its antigen is still unknown.

Sequencing used PBMCs. The TCR sequence derives from a woman in her late teens or twenties in good health and CMV-seronegative.

CDR3 bases: TGTGCCAGCAGTTACCTGACTAGCGGGAGGCAGGAGCAGTACTTC. It codes for CASSYLTSGRQEQYF. The chain is built from TRBV6-5 and TRBJ2-7; 13 positions match TRBD2. V lost 2 bases to trimming and J lost 7 bases; unmatched junction nucleotides: 5. This CDR3 is built from 15 residues. Germline assignment: CDR1 MNHEY and CDR2 SVGAGI.